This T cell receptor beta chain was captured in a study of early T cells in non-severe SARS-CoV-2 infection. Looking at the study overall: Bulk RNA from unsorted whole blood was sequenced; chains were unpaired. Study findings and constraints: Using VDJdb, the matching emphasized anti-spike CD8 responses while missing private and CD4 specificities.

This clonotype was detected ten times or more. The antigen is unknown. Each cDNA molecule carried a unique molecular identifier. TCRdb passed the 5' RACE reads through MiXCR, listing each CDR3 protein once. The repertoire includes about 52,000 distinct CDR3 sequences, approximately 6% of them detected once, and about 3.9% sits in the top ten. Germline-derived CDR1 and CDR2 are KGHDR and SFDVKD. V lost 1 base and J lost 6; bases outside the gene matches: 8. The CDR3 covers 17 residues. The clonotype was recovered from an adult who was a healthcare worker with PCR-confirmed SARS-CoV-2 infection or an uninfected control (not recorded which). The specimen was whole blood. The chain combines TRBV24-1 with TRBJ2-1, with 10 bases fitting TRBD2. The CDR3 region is CATSDFSSGGAPNEQFF. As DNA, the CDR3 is TGTGCCACCAGTGATTTTTCTAGCGGGGGCGCCCCCAATGAGCAGTTCTTC.